Sequencing of this TCR beta chain was carried out in a study of shared clonotypes between healthy human individuals (dated by TCRdb to 2018 to 2021). Concerning the study at large: The cohort comprised a couple of women and a few men aged 18 to 49 years. Libraries were prepared and TCR repertoires were sequenced by different laboratories using diverse techniques, in order to increase sequencing depth and limit assay-specific biases. Per donor, three plates each were used for CD4 naive and CD4 memory, two for CD8 naive, and one for CD8 memory. To estimate repertoire size and how much clonotype sharing occurs between individuals, the study deeply sequenced the blood TCR repertoires of five healthy adults. Leukapheresis yielded between about 0.85 and 9 billion PBMCs per donor. Overall study outcomes, separate from this receptor: Rarefaction of sorted-subset datasets indicated incomplete sequencing despite the large sequencing depth. The genetic and exposure-history diversity represented was limited by the small number of donors. Sampling was restricted to blood, and TCR repertoires in tissues likely differ from the TCR repertoires found in blood. Estimated clonotype richness was generally larger for naive than for memory subsets. Across a handful of donors, around 5% of naive CD4, approximately 3.6% of naive CD8, about 2.3% of memory CD4, and around 0.4% of memory CD8 clonotypes were shared. Pairwise subsampling indicated that sequencing depth was expected to affect the degree of clonotype sharing among donors. Compared with non-shared clonotypes, the clonotypes found in all four sorted-subset donors had higher generation probabilities.

The V end gives up 3 bases and the J end 6 bases, leaving 3 bases in the junction not matched to a gene. The CDR3 sequence holds 13 residues, the cysteine and phenylalanine included. The kept DNA is CDR3 alone, 39 bases in frame from the first base. According to the germline V gene (reference sequence), CDR1 reads SEHNR and CDR2 reads FQNEAQ. TCR CDR3 regions were amplified from genomic DNA by multiplex PCR using the deep immunoSEQ assay. Genomic DNA extracted from each cell subset was distributed evenly over all wells of several immunoSEQ 96-well plates, and each plate served as one replicate. Each replicate PCR for sorted subsets received about 0.2 ug genomic DNA, equal to roughly 30,000 T cell genomes. Purified libraries were measured with a Qubit 3.0 fluorometer, size-checked on a Bioanalyzer 2100, and measured again with the KAPA Library Quantification kit. Every immunoSEQ 96-well plate was sequenced on a separate single-read 150-cycle Illumina NextSeq 550 flow cell. The original methods were these. Because only junctional sequences without quality scores were contained in the immunoSEQ output, filtering matching that applied to full-length reads could not be performed. To assign V/J genes and CDR3, sequences were annotated using PyIR, a Python wrapper for IgBLAST v1.9, with IMGT germline references. Any read was removed if the V/J assignment was weak (E-value above 1e-6), the CDR3 was missing, or the read contained stop codons, out-of-frame junctions, or ambiguous translated residues. V3J clonotypes were defined by identical inferred V gene, J gene, and CDR3 amino acid sequence. Percentage overlap between repertoires was calculated by dividing the number of shared unique clonotypes by the size of the smaller repertoire. RTK rarefaction, the Chao1 estimator, and Recon v2.1 estimates of unobserved clonotypes were used to assess repertoire richness. OLGA was used to compute generation probabilities for all TCRbeta clonotypes that the gDNA method yielded from four donors. The table comes from immuneACCESS by way of TCRdb, which keeps in-frame sequences with V and J called. Part of the clones is missing from these tables; in studies checked, under half for an unresolved V gene and the rest for unknown reasons. D and trimming were read from the DNA, whereas the V and J calls and clone size are those reported in that table. Recorded for this sample are over a million clones; nearly 99% of them occurred a single time. In total, the top ten clones hold 0.4% to 0.55% of the sample.

About this clone itself: The antigen it recognizes is unknown. No base qualities exist here, and no much larger clone lies one base off it.

Donors were healthy HIV-negative adults with no recently reported acute infections or vaccinations. Every donor was a Caucasian adult residing in Nashville, Tennessee, USA. Magnetic negative selection was used to enrich CD4+ T cells, after which naive cells were positively selected on CD45RA and the negative fraction became the memory subset. Blood was collected by leukapheresis, and PBMCs were isolated by Ficoll-Histopaque density gradient centrifugation and then cryopreserved in liquid nitrogen vapor phase. Analytical flow cytometry was used to check the purity and quantity of each magnetically sorted T cell population. Each sorted fraction had its genomic DNA isolated and then quantified by UV absorbance on a Nanodrop 2000c.

The sequence came from a man aged 25 to 40 in good health. Sequencing was done on a sample of naive CD4+ T cells sorted from blood. The cell subset or site label, as the study defines it: CD45RA+ positively selected. This chain is built from TRBV7-9 and TRBJ2-3; 7 bases in the junction line up with TRBD2. The nucleotides read TGTGCCAGCAGCTTGGCGGGAGTGGATACGCAGTATTTT. The translation is CASSLAGVDTQYF.